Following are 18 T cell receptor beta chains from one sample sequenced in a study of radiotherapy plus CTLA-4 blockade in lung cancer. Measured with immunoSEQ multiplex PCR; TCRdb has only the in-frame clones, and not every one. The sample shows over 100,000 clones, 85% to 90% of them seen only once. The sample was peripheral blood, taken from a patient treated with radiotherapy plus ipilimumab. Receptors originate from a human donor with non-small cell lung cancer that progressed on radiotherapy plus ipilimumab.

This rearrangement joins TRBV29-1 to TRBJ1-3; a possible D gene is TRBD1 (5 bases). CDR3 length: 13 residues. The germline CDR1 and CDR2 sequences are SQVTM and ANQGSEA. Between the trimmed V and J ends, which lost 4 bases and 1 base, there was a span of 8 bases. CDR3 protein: CSVGGSSGNTIYF. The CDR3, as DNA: TGCAGCGTTGGGGGGTCTTCTGGAAACACCATATATTTT.

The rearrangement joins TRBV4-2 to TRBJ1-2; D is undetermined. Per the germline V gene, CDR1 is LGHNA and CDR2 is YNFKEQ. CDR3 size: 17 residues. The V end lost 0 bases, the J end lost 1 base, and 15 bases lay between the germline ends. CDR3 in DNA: TGTGCCAGCAGCCAAGATTCAAACTGGGAAGTTAACTATGGCTACACCTTC. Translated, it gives CASSQDSNWEVNYGYTF.

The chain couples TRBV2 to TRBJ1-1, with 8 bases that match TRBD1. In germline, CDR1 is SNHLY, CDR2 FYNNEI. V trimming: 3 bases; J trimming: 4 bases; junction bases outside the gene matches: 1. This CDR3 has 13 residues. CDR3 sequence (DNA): TGTGCCAGCAGTGACGACAGGGGCACTGAAGCTTTCTTT. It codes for CASSDDRGTEAFF.

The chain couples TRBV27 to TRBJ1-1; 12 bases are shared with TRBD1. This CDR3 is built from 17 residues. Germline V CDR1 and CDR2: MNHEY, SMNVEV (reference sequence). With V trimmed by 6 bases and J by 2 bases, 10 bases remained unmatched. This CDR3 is CASRIGTGGLSNTEAFF. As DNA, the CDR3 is TGTGCCAGCAGGATCGGGACAGGGGGCCTCTCTAACACTGAAGCTTTCTTT.

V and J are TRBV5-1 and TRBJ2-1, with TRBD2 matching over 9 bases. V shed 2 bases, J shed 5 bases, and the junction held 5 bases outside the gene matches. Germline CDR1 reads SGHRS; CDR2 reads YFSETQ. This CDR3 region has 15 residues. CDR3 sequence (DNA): TGCGCCAGCAGCTTCGGGCTAGCGGGAAACAATGAGCAGTTCTTC. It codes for CASSFGLAGNNEQFF.

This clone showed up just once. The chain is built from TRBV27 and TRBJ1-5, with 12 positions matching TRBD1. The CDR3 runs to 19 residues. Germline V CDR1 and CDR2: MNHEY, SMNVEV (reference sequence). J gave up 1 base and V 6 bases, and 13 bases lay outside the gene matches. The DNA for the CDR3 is TGTGCCAGCAGGAGAGCCGGGACAGGGGGCGAGTTGAGCAATCAGCCCCAGCATTTT. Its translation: CASRRAGTGGELSNQPQHF.

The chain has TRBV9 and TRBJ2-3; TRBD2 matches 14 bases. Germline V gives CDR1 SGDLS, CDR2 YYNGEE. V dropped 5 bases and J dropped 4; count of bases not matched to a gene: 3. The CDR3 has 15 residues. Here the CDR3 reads CASSTTSGRADTQYF. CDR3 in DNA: TGTGCCAGCAGTACGACTAGCGGGAGGGCAGATACGCAGTATTTT.

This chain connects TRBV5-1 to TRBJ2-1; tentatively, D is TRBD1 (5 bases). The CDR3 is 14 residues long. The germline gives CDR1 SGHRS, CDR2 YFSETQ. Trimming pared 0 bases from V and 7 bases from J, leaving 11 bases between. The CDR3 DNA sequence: TGCGCCAGCAGCTTGGTCCTTCAGGGAAATGAGCAGTTCTTC. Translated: CASSLVLQGNEQFF.

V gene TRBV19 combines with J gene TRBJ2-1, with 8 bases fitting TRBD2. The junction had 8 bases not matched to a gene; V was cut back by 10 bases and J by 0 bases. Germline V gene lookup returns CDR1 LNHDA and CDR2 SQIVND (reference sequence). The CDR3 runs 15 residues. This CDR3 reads CATLAGTSSYNEQFF. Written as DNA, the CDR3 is TGTGCCACTCTAGCCGGGACTAGCTCCTACAATGAGCAGTTCTTC.

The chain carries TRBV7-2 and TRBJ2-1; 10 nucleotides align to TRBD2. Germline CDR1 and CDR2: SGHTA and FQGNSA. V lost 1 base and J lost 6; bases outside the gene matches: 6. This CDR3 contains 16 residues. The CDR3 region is CASSLVGLAVGNEQFF. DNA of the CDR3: TGTGCCAGCAGCTTAGTCGGACTAGCGGTTGGCAATGAGCAGTTCTTC.

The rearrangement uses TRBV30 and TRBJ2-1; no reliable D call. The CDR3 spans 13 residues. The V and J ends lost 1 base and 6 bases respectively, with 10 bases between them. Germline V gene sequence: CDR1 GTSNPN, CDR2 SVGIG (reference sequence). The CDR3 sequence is CAWSDDSGNEQFF. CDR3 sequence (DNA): TGTGCCTGGAGTGACGACTCAGGCAATGAGCAGTTCTTC.

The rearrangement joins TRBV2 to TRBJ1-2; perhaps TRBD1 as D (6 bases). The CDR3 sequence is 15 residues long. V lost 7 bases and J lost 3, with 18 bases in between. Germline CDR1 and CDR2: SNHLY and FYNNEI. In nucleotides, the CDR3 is TGTGCCAGCAAAATCAATCGACAGGACCACTATGGCTACACCTTC. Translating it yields CASKINRQDHYGYTF. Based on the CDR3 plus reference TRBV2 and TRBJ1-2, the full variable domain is EPEVTQTPSHQVTQMGQEVILRCVPISNHLYFYWYRQILGQKVEFLVSFYNNEISEKSEIFDDQFSVERPDGSNFTLKIRSTKLEDSAMYFCASKINRQDHYGYTFGSGTRLTVV.

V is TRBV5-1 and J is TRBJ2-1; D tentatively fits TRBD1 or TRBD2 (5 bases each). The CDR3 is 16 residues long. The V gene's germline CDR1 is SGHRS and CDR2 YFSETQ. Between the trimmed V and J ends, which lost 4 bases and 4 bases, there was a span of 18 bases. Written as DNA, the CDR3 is TGCGCCAGCAGCCCACTCCGGGGCCAACAGTACAATGAGCAGTTCTTC. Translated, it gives CASSPLRGQQYNEQFF. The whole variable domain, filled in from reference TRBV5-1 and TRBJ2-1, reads KAGVTQTPRYLIKTRGQQVTLSCSPISGHRSVSWYQQTPGQGLQFLFEYFSETQRNKGNFPGRFSGRQFSNSRSEMNVSTLELGDSALYLCASSPLRGQQYNEQFFGPGTRLTVL.

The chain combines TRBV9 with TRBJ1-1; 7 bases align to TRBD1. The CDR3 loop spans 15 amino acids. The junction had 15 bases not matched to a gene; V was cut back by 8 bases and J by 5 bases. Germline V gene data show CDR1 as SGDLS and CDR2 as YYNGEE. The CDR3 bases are TGTGCCAGGATCACCAGGGGGAGTTCGTTTACTGAAGCTTTCTTT. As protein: CARITRGSSFTEAFF.

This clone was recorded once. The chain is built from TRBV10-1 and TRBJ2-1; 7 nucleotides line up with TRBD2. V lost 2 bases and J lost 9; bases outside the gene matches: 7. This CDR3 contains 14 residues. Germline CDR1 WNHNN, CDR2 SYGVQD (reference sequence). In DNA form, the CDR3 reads TGCGCCAGCAGTGAGGGGGGAGGGCTTGGTGAGCAGTTCTTC. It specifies CASSEGGGLGEQFF.

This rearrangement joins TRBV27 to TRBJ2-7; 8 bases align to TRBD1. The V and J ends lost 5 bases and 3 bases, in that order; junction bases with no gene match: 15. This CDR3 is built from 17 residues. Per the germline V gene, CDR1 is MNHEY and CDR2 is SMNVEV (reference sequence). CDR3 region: CASSIAGTGWGNYEQYF. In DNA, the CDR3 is TGTGCCAGCAGTATTGCCGGGACAGGTTGGGGGAACTACGAGCAGTACTTC.

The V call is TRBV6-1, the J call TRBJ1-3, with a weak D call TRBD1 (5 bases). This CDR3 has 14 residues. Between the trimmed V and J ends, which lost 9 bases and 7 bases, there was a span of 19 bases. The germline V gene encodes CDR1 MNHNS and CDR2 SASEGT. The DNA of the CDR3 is TGTGCCAGTCGGACGACAGCCGATTTGAACACCATATATTTT. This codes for CASRTTADLNTIYF.

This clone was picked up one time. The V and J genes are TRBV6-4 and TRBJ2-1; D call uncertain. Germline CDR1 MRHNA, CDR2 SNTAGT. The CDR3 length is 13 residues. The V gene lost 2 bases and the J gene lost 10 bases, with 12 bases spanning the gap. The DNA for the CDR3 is TGTGCCAGCAGTGACGGCCGAACCAGGGAGCAGTTCTTC. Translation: CASSDGRTREQFF.